Each of the 25 T cell receptor beta chains below was sequenced from the same sample in a study of tissue T cells after allogeneic stem cell transplantation. Time point given: mouse harvest day 7 after allogeneic transplant. Tail vein injection delivered 10^7 T-cell-depleted bone marrow cells and 10^6 splenic CD5+ T cells. Produced via immunoSEQ multiplex PCR; TCRdb's table is partial and in-frame only. The table lists thousands of clones, roughly 42% of them singletons. Sequencing was carried out using skin. The source of these receptors is a female BALB/c mouse given C57BL/6 T cells with graft-versus-host disease after an allogeneic hematopoietic cell transplant.

This clone was counted a few times. Germline and genes here are mouse. The read gets to within 1 residue of the CDR3 end, and the germline J gene fills in the rest. V usage is TRBV3 and J usage is TRBJ2-7; 10 nucleotides agree with TRBD2. This CDR3 contains 15 residues. Germline lookup yields CDR1 SNHLY and CDR2 FYNGKV (reference sequence). Losses at the gene ends were 1 base for V and 5 bases for J; bases not matched to a gene: 5. CDR3: CASSLEGLGNDEQYF. Incomplete CDR3 DNA: TGTGCCAGCAGCTTAGAGGGACTGGGGAATGATGAACAGTAC.

The sample holds a few counts of this clone. All gene names here are mouse names. The read terminates 1 residue before the CDR3 end, so the remaining end is supplied by the germline J gene. This sequence joins TRBV26 and TRBJ1-4; D is unresolved. The CDR3 runs 14 residues. V lost 6 bases, J lost 0 bases, and 8 bases lay in between. Germline V lookup: CDR1 KGHPV, CDR2 FQNQEV (reference sequence). The CDR3 DNA, read in part, is TGTGCCAGCAGCCTGGAGTTTTCCAACGAAAGATTATTT. Amino acid sequence: CASSLEFSNERLF. The complete CDR3 reads CASSLEFSNERLFF.

Of note for this clone: These gene names are mouse names. The CDR3 end is not reached by the read, which stops 1 residue before it; the germline J gene fills it in. The V gene is TRBV26, the J gene TRBJ2-7, with no clear D. The germline CDR1 and CDR2 sequences are KGHPV and FQNQEV (reference sequence). The CDR3 extends over 11 amino acids. Trimming took off 5 bases at V and 4 bases at J, with 6 bases between the two ends. CDR3 protein: CASSSDYEQYF. Incomplete CDR3 DNA: TGTGCCAGCAGTTCAGATTATGAACAGTAC.

This clone was picked up a small number of times. Genes and germline come from the mouse. The observed sequence ends 1 residue before the CDR3 terminus, with the missing tail filled in from the germline J gene. The chain couples TRBV5 to TRBJ2-5, with TRBD2 identical over 13 bases. CDR3 size: 15 residues. Germline CDR1 LGHNA, CDR2 YNLKQL (reference sequence). Trimming took 4 bases from V and 2 from J; bases not matched to a gene: 0. The DNA read from the CDR3 is TGTGCCAGCAGCCGGGACTGGGGGGGCCAAGACACCCAGTAC. Translated, it gives CASSRDWGGQDTQY. The entire CDR3 reads CASSRDWGGQDTQYF.

As concerns this clone: Gene names and germline refer to mouse. The CDR3 end falls 1 residue outside the read, so it is completed with the germline J gene. V is TRBV26 and J is TRBJ2-2; TRBD2 matches 7 bases. The CDR3 sequence is 15 residues long. V was pared by 6 bases and J by 0 bases, with 4 bases of the junction left unmatched. CDR1 is KGHPV and CDR2 is FQNQEV in the germline V gene (reference sequence). The sequenced part of the CDR3 DNA is TGTGCCAGCAGGACTGGGTTTGCAAACACCGGGCAGCTCTAC. Its translation: CASRTGFANTGQLY. The entire CDR3 sequence reads CASRTGFANTGQLYF.

Note on this clone: Gene names refer to mouse genes. CDR3 DNA, as far as it was read: TGTGCCAGCAGTCTGGACATTTCTGGAAATACGCTCTAT. Encoded protein: CASSLDISGNTLY. The whole CDR3 is CASSLDISGNTLYF. V is TRBV26 and J is TRBJ1-3; D remains ambiguous. The read stops 1 residue short of the end of the CDR3; the missing end is completed from the germline J gene. V gave up 2 bases and J gave up 0 bases, with 5 bases separating them. The CDR3 is 14 amino acids. Germline V gene lookup returns CDR1 KGHPV and CDR2 FQNQEV (reference sequence).

A note on this clone: The genes and germline here are from mouse. The read stops 1 residue short of the end of the CDR3; the missing end is completed from the germline J gene. The chain carries TRBV3 and TRBJ2-3; D remains unclear. V was clipped by 2 bases and J by 0 bases, with 9 bases between them. CDR3 length: 15 residues. In germline, CDR1 is SNHLY, CDR2 FYNGKV (reference sequence). CDR3 bases read: TGTGCCAGCAGCTTAATAGGGTCTAGTGCAGAAACGCTGTAT. This translates into CASSLIGSSAETLY. The entire CDR3 reads CASSLIGSSAETLYF.

This clone came up a few times. Gene names and germline refer to mouse. From the germline J gene comes the end of the CDR3, since the read stops 1 residue before it. The rearrangement links TRBV14 to TRBJ2-7, with TRBD1 identical over 10 bases. The CDR3 sequence is 12 residues long. The germline V gene encodes CDR1 SGHDT and CDR2 FRDEAV. The trim removed 5 bases at V and 5 bases at J, leaving 1 base unmatched. CDR3 sequence reads: CASSGQGDEQYF. The CDR3 bases that were read are TGTGCCAGCAGCGGACAGGGGGATGAACAGTAC.

Concerning this clone itself: Mouse germline and gene names are used. The CDR3 extends 1 residue past the end of the read, so its final part is completed from the germline J gene. The rearrangement links TRBV15 to TRBJ1-1; D may be TRBD1 (5 bases). In germline, CDR1 is SGHND, CDR2 FRSKSL. V lost 6 bases and J lost 3, with 17 bases in between. The CDR3 loop spans 15 amino acids. This chain's CDR3 is CASSQDPGRHTEVFF. CDR3 DNA, as far as it was read: TGTGCCAGCAGCCAGGATCCGGGACGGCACACAGAAGTCTTC.

The table lists this clone with a few counts. Mouse germline and gene names are used. The part of the CDR3 DNA that was read is TGTGCCAGCAGCCCTTACAGGGATGAACAGTAC. This codes for CASSPYRDEQY. The full CDR3 protein is CASSPYRDEQYF. The chain links TRBV2 to TRBJ2-7; D possibly corresponds to TRBD1 (6 bases). The CDR3 goes on 1 residue after the read ends, and that part is filled in from the germline J gene. Germline lookup yields CDR1 LGHNA and CDR2 YSYQKL. V shed 4 bases and J shed 5 bases, with 9 bases lying between them. The length of the CDR3 is 12 residues.

Concerning this clone itself: Gene and germline names: mouse. The CDR3 is cut off 1 residue early in the read; its end comes from the germline J gene. This rearrangement joins TRBV17 to TRBJ1-4; D is ambiguous. The germline CDR1 and CDR2 sequences are MNHDT and YYDKIL. This CDR3 has 12 amino acids. Deletions cut 1 base from V and 5 bases from J, with 2 bases between. Incomplete CDR3 DNA: TGTGCTAGCAGTAGAGGGAACGAAAGATTATTT. Its translation: CASSRGNERLF. The whole CDR3 sequence reads CASSRGNERLFF. Full variable domain (remainder filled in from reference TRBV17 and TRBJ1-4): DTTVKQNPRYKLARVGKPVNLICSQTMNHDTMYWYQKKPNQAPKLLLFYYDKILNREADTFEKFQSSRPNNSFCSLYIGSAGLEYSAMYLCASSRGNERLFFGHGTKLSVL.

Note on this clone: Germline and genes: mouse. The CDR3 end falls 1 residue outside the read, so it is completed with the germline J gene. The J gene is TRBJ2-2, the V gene TRBV2; 8 nucleotides agree with TRBD2. Germline V CDR1 and CDR2: LGHNA, YSYQKL. The CDR3 is 15 residues long. With 3 bases clipped from V and 4 bases from J, the junction kept 4 bases outside the gene matches. CDR3 sequence: CASSQEGGRTGQLYF. The CDR3 bases that were read are TGTGCCAGCAGCCAGGAGGGGGGGCGCACCGGGCAGCTCTAC.

Turning to this clone: Mouse names are used for the genes. The read terminates 1 residue ahead of where the CDR3 ends, so the germline J gene completes it. The chain couples TRBV16 to TRBJ2-2, with D uncertain. This CDR3 spans 14 amino acids. The V gene lost 3 bases and the J gene lost 0 bases, with 5 bases spanning the gap. Germline CDR1 reads SGHSA; CDR2 reads FRNQAP. The CDR3 bases that were read are TGTGCAAGCAGCTTGACACCAAACACCGGGCAGCTCTAC. It codes for CASSLTPNTGQLY. The full CDR3 protein reads CASSLTPNTGQLYF.

Note on this clone: Gene names are mouse gene names. Read data end 1 residue before the CDR3 end; the end is taken from the germline J gene. The chain links TRBV13-2 to TRBJ2-3; D possibly corresponds to TRBD2 (6 bases). The CDR3 has 15 residues. CDR1 is NNHNN, CDR2 SYGAGS, per germline (reference sequence). Trimming left V 0 bases short and J 3 bases short, with 11 bases between. CDR3 DNA (partial): TGTGCCAGCGGTGATGCAATCGGGGGGGCAGAAACGCTGTAT. Translating gives CASGDAIGGAETLY. The whole CDR3 sequence reads CASGDAIGGAETLYF.

This clone has a handful of counts. Here the gene names and germline are mouse. The read halts 1 residue ahead of the CDR3 end, with the missing end drawn from the germline J gene. This chain links TRBV26 with TRBJ1-3; D gene unclear. The CDR3 is made up of 14 amino acids. V lost 4 bases to trimming and J lost 0 bases, with 7 bases between them. In germline, CDR1 is KGHPV, CDR2 FQNQEV (reference sequence). The sequenced CDR3 bases are TGTGCCAGCAGTCGAGGGATTTCTGGAAATACGCTCTAT. It is translated as CASSRGISGNTLY. The CDR3 in full is CASSRGISGNTLYF.

A remark on this clone: Genes here carry mouse names. The observed sequence ends 1 residue before the CDR3 terminus, with the missing tail filled in from the germline J gene. The chain is built from TRBV19 and TRBJ2-7; 8 bases fit TRBD2. Germline lookup yields CDR1 FNHDT and CDR2 SITEND (reference sequence). The CDR3 has 13 residues. V lost 1 base to trimming and J lost 4 bases; unmatched junction nucleotides: 1. The DNA read from the CDR3 is TGTGCCAGCAGTATAAACTGGGGGTATGAACAGTAC. It codes for CASSINWGYEQY. The full CDR3 reads CASSINWGYEQYF.

This clone was counted between two and nine times. Gene names are mouse gene names. From the germline J gene comes the end of the CDR3, since the read stops 1 residue before it. The rearrangement joins TRBV23 to TRBJ2-1; TRBD2, the table's D call, lacks a check against the DNA. Germline CDR1 is KGHTA and CDR2 is FQNQQP. The CDR3 sequence is 15 residues long. The CDR3 sequence is CSSSQLLGGRAEQFF. CDR3 bases read: TGCTCCAGCAGTCAATTACTGGGGGGGCGGGCTGAGCAGTTC.

This clone has a handful of counts. Mouse gene names apply. The CDR3 end lies 1 residue beyond the end of the read and is filled in from the germline J gene. Other DNA sequences in the sample encode the same CDR3. The genes are TRBV15 and TRBJ1-3; possibly TRBD1 for D (5 bases). The germline gives CDR1 SGHND, CDR2 FRSKSL. This CDR3 has 14 residues. Trimming pared 6 bases from V and 2 bases from J, leaving 11 bases between. The CDR3 DNA, read in part, is TGTGCCAGCAGCCTGGGGGGGGCTGGAAATACGCTCTAT. It encodes CASSLGGAGNTLY. The complete CDR3 protein is CASSLGGAGNTLYF. The complete variable domain, with remaining parts taken from reference TRBV15 and TRBJ1-3, reads DAGVTQTPRHEVAEKGQTIILKCEPVSGHNDLFWYRQTKIQGLELLSYFRSKSLMEDGGAFKDRFKAEMLNSSFSTLKIQPTEPKDSAVYLCASSLGGAGNTLYFGEGSRLIVV.

This clone was observed a handful of times. Gene names refer to mouse genes. The missing CDR3 end, 1 residue past where the read stops, is filled in from the germline J gene. V usage is TRBV26 and J usage is TRBJ1-2, with unresolved D. The CDR3 runs 14 residues. The V end was cut by 2 bases, the J end by 2 bases, with 9 bases between. Germline V gene lookup returns CDR1 KGHPV and CDR2 FQNQEV (reference sequence). The CDR3 reads CASSLPSRNSDYTF. Partial CDR3 DNA: TGTGCCAGCAGTCTGCCAAGTCGGAACTCCGACTACACC.

As regards this clone: Any gene name here is a mouse gene name. The CDR3 goes on 1 residue after the read ends, and that part is filled in from the germline J gene. This chain uses TRBV13-2 with TRBJ1-1; D gene uncertain. Germline V lookup: CDR1 NNHNN, CDR2 SYGAGS (reference sequence). The V gene lost 1 base and the J gene lost 3 bases, with 7 bases spanning the gap. The CDR3 length is 13 residues. CDR3: CASGDNSHTEVFF. Partial CDR3 DNA: TGTGCCAGCGGTGATAACAGCCACACAGAAGTCTTC.

Comments on this clone: Gene labels here are mouse ones. The CDR3 goes on 1 residue after the read ends, and that part is filled in from the germline J gene. This chain joins TRBV2 and TRBJ2-3; 10 bases agree with TRBD2. From germline, CDR1 is LGHNA and CDR2 YSYQKL. V lost 2 bases, J lost 3 bases, and 2 bases stayed unmatched. This CDR3 spans 15 amino acids. This CDR3 reads CASSQLGGRAETLYF. CDR3 bases read: TGTGCCAGCAGCCAACTGGGGGGGCGCGCAGAAACGCTGTAT.

Concerning this clone: Any gene name here is a mouse gene name. The CDR3 is cut off 1 residue early in the read; its end comes from the germline J gene. The chain uses TRBV31 and TRBJ1-2; 9 nucleotides agree with TRBD1. The CDR3 runs to 13 residues. The ends lost 1 base at V and 5 bases at J; junction bases unmatched: 2. Germline V lookup: CDR1 GKSSPN, CDR2 SITVG. The sequenced CDR3 bases are TGTGCCTGGAGTCGGGGACAGGGATCCGACTACACC. It yields the protein CAWSRGQGSDYT. The entire CDR3 protein is CAWSRGQGSDYTF.

As concerns this clone: Genes and germline are mouse. The read gets to within 1 residue of the CDR3 end, and the germline J gene fills in the rest. The gene calls are TRBV14 and TRBJ2-7; 11 nucleotides align to TRBD2. CDR1 SGHDT and CDR2 FRDEAV come from the germline V gene. This CDR3 is 14 amino acids long. Unmatched junction bases numbered 3, after V lost 4 bases and J lost 3 bases. The CDR3 loop is CASSPGLGGYEQYF. The sequenced CDR3 bases are TGTGCCAGCAGTCCCGGACTGGGGGGCTATGAACAGTAC.

A remark on this clone: The gene symbols are mouse symbols. The CDR3 is cut off 1 residue early in the read; its end comes from the germline J gene. The chain combines TRBV26 with TRBJ2-3, with unresolved D. V lost 2 bases, J lost 0 bases, and 6 bases lay in between. The CDR3 loop spans 14 amino acids. Germline CDR1 is KGHPV and CDR2 is FQNQEV (reference sequence). This CDR3 is CASSLGVSAETLYF. The DNA read from the CDR3 is TGTGCCAGCAGTCTGGGGGTTAGTGCAGAAACGCTGTAT. Full variable domain (missing parts from reference TRBV26 and TRBJ2-3): NSKVIQTPRYLVKGQGQKAKMRCIPEKGHPVVFWYQQNKNNEFKFLINFQNQEVLQQIDMTEKRFSAECPSNSPCSLEIQSSEAGDSALYLCASSLGVSAETLYFGSGTRLTVL.

Concerning this clone itself: Genes and germline are mouse. Read sequence stops 1 residue before the CDR3 end, and the germline J gene provides the missing end. V and J are TRBV29 and TRBJ1-1, with D tentatively TRBD1 (6 bases). The V end was cut by 6 bases, the J end by 7 bases, with 9 bases between. CDR1 MSHET and CDR2 SYDVDS come from the germline V gene. The CDR3 is 11 residues long. The CDR3 protein is CASSRDIEVFF. CDR3 DNA, as far as it was read: TGTGCTAGCAGCCGGGACATAGAAGTCTTC.